This T cell receptor (beta chain) is drawn from a study of identical twins. TCRdb reprocessed the 5' RACE reads via MiXCR and lists one record per CDR3 protein. The profile shows 240,000 or so distinct CDR3 sequences, about 7% of them singletons. This clonotype has at least ten counts. V gave up 2 bases and J gave up 0 bases; unmatched junction bases: 10. The CDR3 has 17 residues. The germline V gene has CDR1 SGHAT and CDR2 FQNNGV. Another study also made use of these data, one on yellow fever vaccine responses in identical twins.

The V gene is TRBV11-2, the J gene TRBJ2-7; 7 nucleotides agree with TRBD2. The source material was memory (CD45RO+) T cells sorted from blood. This receptor was taken from a woman aged 18-29 years in good health. The CDR3 loop reads CASSLSGLAVSSYEQYF. The DNA of the CDR3 is TGTGCCAGCAGCTTATCGGGGCTAGCGGTAAGCTCCTACGAGCAGTACTTC.